This is a list of T cell receptor beta chains from one sample in a study of T cell changes during pregnancy in multiple sclerosis. TCRdb's table, derived via immunoSEQ multiplex PCR, lists solely in-frame clones and lacks some. The table lists 32,000 or so clones, roughly 89% of them singletons. Sequenced material: CD8+ T cells from peripheral blood mononuclear cells, taken in the first trimester of pregnancy. These receptor sequences come from a female donor with multiple sclerosis, enrolled in a pregnancy study. Both conserved end residues are part of each CDR3. D genes are given only for firm matches. Clone sizes are given selectively: once, few, many, or a class where the clone is expanded.

TRBJ2-5	TRBV27	once	NA	CASSLVADQETQYF	TGTGCCAGCAGTTTAGTAGCGGACCAAGAGACCCAGTACTTC
TRBJ1-2	TRBV27	NA	NA	CASSSPGPNYGYTF	TGTGCCAGCAGTAGCCCAGGGCCTAACTATGGCTACACCTTC
TRBJ2-7	TRBV9	NA	TRBD2	CASSVGLAASSYEQYF	TGTGCCAGCAGCGTAGGACTAGCGGCGAGCTCCTACGAGCAGTACTTC
TRBJ1-1	TRBV27	NA	NA	CASSLYNEGDTEAFF	TGTGCCAGCAGTTTATATAATGAGGGCGACACTGAAGCTTTCTTT
TRBJ1-2	TRBV4-1	once	TRBD1	CASSQESTGEYYGYTF	TGCGCCAGCAGCCAAGAATCCACAGGGGAATACTATGGCTACACCTTC
TRBJ1-3	TRBV27	NA	NA	CASSWAGEAGNTIYF	TGTGCCAGCAGCTGGGCAGGGGAAGCTGGAAACACCATATATTTT
TRBJ2-3	TRBV27	NA	TRBD1	CASSLSQGAPDTQYF	TGTGCCAGCAGTTTGTCCCAGGGGGCCCCAGATACGCAGTATTTT
TRBJ2-7	TRBV5-1	NA	TRBD1	CASNNETGGSEQYF	TGCGCCAGCAATAACGAGACAGGGGGCAGCGAGCAGTACTTC
TRBJ2-5	TRBV27	few	TRBD2	CASSFWGGQTQYF	TGTGCCAGCAGTTTCTGGGGAGGGCAGACCCAGTACTTC
TRBJ2-7	TRBV30	NA	TRBD2	CAWSFTRASGPSHEQYF	TGTGCCTGGTCCTTTACGAGGGCTAGCGGGCCCTCTCACGAGCAGTACTTC
TRBJ2-2	TRBV9	once	TRBD2	CASSVGAGEGTGELFF	TGTGCCAGCAGCGTAGGGGCGGGAGAGGGCACCGGGGAGCTGTTTTTT
TRBJ1-2	TRBV28	NA	TRBD1	CASSFTSAEDRGYGYTF	TGTGCCAGCAGTTTTACATCCGCGGAGGACAGGGGCTATGGCTACACCTTC
TRBJ1-4	TRBV9	NA	NA	CASSVGGELFF	TGTGCCAGCAGCGTAGGCGGGGAACTGTTTTTT